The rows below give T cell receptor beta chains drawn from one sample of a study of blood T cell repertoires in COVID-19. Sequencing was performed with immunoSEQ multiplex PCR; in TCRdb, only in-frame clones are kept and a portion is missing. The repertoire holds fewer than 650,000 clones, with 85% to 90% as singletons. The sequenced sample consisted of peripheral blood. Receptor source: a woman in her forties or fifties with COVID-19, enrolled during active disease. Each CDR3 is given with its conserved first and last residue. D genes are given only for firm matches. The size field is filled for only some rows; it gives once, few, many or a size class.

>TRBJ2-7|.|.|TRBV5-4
CASSLPTGSGEQYF
TGTGCCAGCAGCCTACCGACGGGATCGGGGGAGCAGTACTTC
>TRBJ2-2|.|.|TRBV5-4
CASSLGLVGTGELFF
TGTGCCAGCAGCTTGGGACTAGTTGGCACCGGGGAGCTGTTTTTT
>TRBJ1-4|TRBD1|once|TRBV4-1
CASSPSTGGNEKLFF
TGCGCCAGCAGCCCCTCGACAGGGGGTAATGAAAAACTGTTTTTT
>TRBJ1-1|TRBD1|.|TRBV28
CASSTPEQGRRRAFF
TGTGCCAGCAGTACGCCCGAACAGGGGCGCCGAAGGGCTTTCTTT
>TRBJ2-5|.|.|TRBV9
CASSPLGGGGETQYF
TGTGCCAGCAGCCCCCTCGGAGGGGGGGGCGAGACCCAGTACTTC
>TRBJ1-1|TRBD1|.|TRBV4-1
CASSQALTGTNTEAFF
TGCGCCAGCAGCCAAGCCCTGACAGGGACGAACACTGAAGCTTTCTTT
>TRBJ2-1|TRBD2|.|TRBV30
CAWTGGGAYEQFF
TGTGCCTGGACGGGCGGGGGGGCATATGAGCAGTTCTTC
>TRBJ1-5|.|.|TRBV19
CASSIQGSQPQHF
TGTGCCAGTAGTATACAGGGATCTCAGCCCCAGCATTTT
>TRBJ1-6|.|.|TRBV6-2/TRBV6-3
CASSFLQGRVSSYNSPLHF
TGTGCCAGCAGTTTCCTCCAGGGGAGGGTCAGCTCCTATAATTCACCCCTCCACTTT
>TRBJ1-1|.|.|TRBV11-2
CASSLLAGGNTEAFF
TGTGCCAGCAGCTTACTCGCGGGTGGGAACACTGAAGCTTTCTTT
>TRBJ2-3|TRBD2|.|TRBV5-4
CASTLAGGADTQYF
TGTGCCAGCACCTTAGCGGGGGGCGCAGATACGCAGTATTTT
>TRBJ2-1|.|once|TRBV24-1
CATSDSSTAAYNEQFF
TGTGCCACCAGTGATTCCAGTACAGCAGCCTACAATGAGCAGTTCTTC